A single sample is the source of the 10 T cell receptor beta chains below, sequenced in a study of T cells after yellow fever vaccination. TCRdb reprocessed the 5' RACE reads with MiXCR, giving one entry per CDR3 protein. The repertoire holds about 300,000 distinct CDR3 sequences, with around 6.8% as singletons. The sequenced sample was PBMCs, obtained 45 days after the first yellow fever vaccination. The receptor source for this set is a man between 18 and 35 years old who received the YFV17D yellow fever vaccine.

The V and J genes are TRBV7-3 and TRBJ2-1; TRBD1 aligns across 8 bases. Germline CDR1 reads SGHTA; CDR2 reads FQGTGA. V lost 5 bases, J lost 8 bases, and 11 bases stayed unmatched. This CDR3 is built from 15 residues. CDR3 bases: TGTGCCAGCAGCCTTGGGCCCCCAGGGGGCGATGAGCAGTTCTTC. It specifies CASSLGPPGGDEQFF.

This clonotype was detected a few times. The chain combines TRBV7-2 with TRBJ2-5; TRBD2 aligns across 9 bases. Trimming removed 3 bases from V and 4 bases from J; junction bases left unmatched: 6. Germline V gives CDR1 SGHTA, CDR2 FQGNSA. This CDR3 is built from 15 residues. In DNA form, the CDR3 reads TGTGCCAGCAGCTTCCTAGCGGGGACCGGAGAGACCCAGTACTTC. Translating it yields CASSFLAGTGETQYF.

This sequence joins TRBV4-3 and TRBJ2-3; 7 bases are a match to TRBD1. After removal of 4 bases from V and 0 bases from J, the junction contained 7 bases not matched to a gene. From germline, CDR1 is LGHNA and CDR2 YSLEER. This CDR3 region has 16 residues. CDR3 loop: CASSRQMGQSTDTQYF. In DNA form, the CDR3 reads TGCGCCAGCAGCCGTCAAATGGGACAGAGCACAGATACGCAGTATTTT.

Remarks on this clonotype: The germline gene is not matched at one end of the junction; a read error may be the cause. V is TRBV5-1 and J is TRBJ2-3; maybe TRBD1 (5 bases). The CDR3 runs 17 residues. Germline loops: CDR1 SGHRS, CDR2 YFSETQ. CDR3 in DNA: TGCGTCAGCAGCTTGGATCCCAGGGAAGGGTCCATGGGTACGCAGTATTTT. This encodes CVSSLDPREGSMGTQYF.

This clonotype was seen more than once but under ten times. The rearrangement uses TRBV9 and TRBJ1-2; TRBD1 might be the D (5 bases). This CDR3 is built from 16 residues. Germline CDR1 reads SGDLS; CDR2 reads YYNGEE. The germline V and J ends were trimmed by 4 bases and 0 bases, with 16 bases remaining between them. In DNA, the CDR3 is TGTGCCAGCAGCATGGGGGAGGGCCGGACTAACTATGGCTACACCTTC. Residues: CASSMGEGRTNYGYTF.

This clonotype has a count of ten or more. This chain links TRBV5-1 with TRBJ2-1; D is undetermined. V lost 2 bases to trimming and J lost 2 bases, with 8 bases between them. The CDR3 runs 14 residues. Germline V lookup: CDR1 SGHRS, CDR2 YFSETQ. CDR3 DNA: TGCGCCAGCAGCTTTTTGGGGACCTACAATGAGCAGTTCTTC. It specifies CASSFLGTYNEQFF.

This clonotype was recorded a few times. This chain connects TRBV20-1 to TRBJ1-2; D is unclear. The length of the CDR3 is 14 residues. Between the trimmed V and J ends, which lost 6 bases and 3 bases, there was a span of 17 bases. Per germline, CDR1 DFQATT and CDR2 SNEGSKA (reference sequence). The CDR3 protein is CSAPKAGVDYGYTF. CDR3 bases: TGCAGTGCCCCTAAGGCTGGGGTGGACTATGGCTACACCTTC.

This clonotype was detected only a few times. The chain's CDR3 is CASSFRAIRPTQYF. The CDR3 DNA reads TGTGCCAGCAGCTTCCGGGCGATCAGGCCAACGCAGTATTTT. This sequence joins TRBV7-2 and TRBJ2-3; no definite D call. V lost 3 bases, J lost 9 bases, and 16 bases lay in between. The V gene's germline CDR1 is SGHTA and CDR2 FQGNSA. This CDR3 is built from 14 residues.

This clonotype was observed a few times. The gene calls are TRBV7-2 and TRBJ2-2; possible D gene TRBD1, 5 bases. This CDR3 spans 12 amino acids. Germline V CDR1 and CDR2: SGHTA, FQGNSA. V gave up 6 bases and J gave up 9 bases, with 11 bases separating them. CDR3: CASRGQGRELFF. The CDR3 bases are TGTGCCAGCAGAGGGCAGGGTAGGGAGCTGTTTTTT.

The chain has TRBV6-5 and TRBJ2-2; possibly TRBD1 for D (6 bases). The germline gives CDR1 MNHEY, CDR2 SVGAGI. Trimming removed 3 bases from V and 6 bases from J, with 14 bases in between. The CDR3 length is 15 residues. Here the CDR3 DNA reads TGTGCCAGCAGTTATATAGGACAGAGGGCCGGGGAGCTGTTTTTT. This codes for CASSYIGQRAGELFF.